These 9 T cell receptor beta chains were sequenced from one sample in a study of T cell responses to AZD1222 COVID-19 vaccine. Libraries were prepared by immunoSEQ multiplex PCR; TCRdb keeps only in-frame clonotypes and omits some of them. The table lists 130,000 or so clones, 75% to 95% of them singletons, with 1.5% to 2% in the top ten. The specimen comprised peripheral blood, sampled 28 days after the second AZD1222 dose. The source of these receptors is an adult who received the AZD1222 COVID-19 vaccine.

V is TRBV6-1 and J is TRBJ1-4, with D possibly being TRBD1 (5 bases). CDR3 length: 14 amino acids. Trimming pared 3 bases from V and 7 bases from J, leaving 12 bases between. Germline V gene lookup returns CDR1 MNHNS and CDR2 SASEGT. CDR3 nucleotides: TGTGCCAGCAGTGAGGGGGTAATAGGTGAAAAACTGTTTTTT. Protein product: CASSEGVIGEKLFF.

The CDR3 coding sequence is TGCGCCAGCAGTCAACCGGGGACTAATAACCAAGAGACCCAGTACTTC. Its protein product is CASSQPGTNNQETQYF. The chain couples TRBV23-1 to TRBJ2-5; 7 bases are a match to TRBD2. TRBV23-1 is flagged as an ORF with uncertain function. The CDR3 totals 16 residues. The ends lost 2 bases at V and 0 bases at J; junction bases unmatched: 6.

The rearrangement uses TRBV5-1 and TRBJ2-3, with TRBD2 matching over 12 bases. The CDR3 length is 16 residues. V gave up 3 bases and J gave up 2 bases; unmatched junction bases: 4. From germline, CDR1 is SGHRS and CDR2 YFSETQ. CDR3 bases: TGCGCCAGCAGCTCGGGACTAGCGGGTGTCACAGATACGCAGTATTTT. This gives the protein CASSSGLAGVTDTQYF.

This clone appeared once. The CDR3 coding sequence is TGTGCCACCAGCAGAGATCGGGGGGGCTACAATGAGCAGTTCTTC. Its protein is CATSRDRGGYNEQFF. The rearrangement links TRBV15 to TRBJ2-1; 8 bases are shared with TRBD2. In germline, CDR1 is LNHNV, CDR2 YYDKDF (reference sequence). This CDR3 has 15 residues. With V trimmed by 0 bases and J by 3 bases, 1 base remained unmatched.

This chain uses TRBV6-2 or TRBV6-3 with TRBJ2-2; 9 nucleotides agree with TRBD2. In germline, CDR1 is MNHEY, CDR2 SVGEGT. The CDR3 runs to 17 residues. J gave up 6 bases and V 0 bases, and 8 bases lay outside the gene matches. CDR3 nucleotides: TGTGCCAGCAGTTACTCGATATCCGGGACTAGCTCCGGGGAGCTGTTTTTT. The encoded protein is CASSYSISGTSSGELFF.

The genes are TRBV12-3 or TRBV12-4 and TRBJ1-2; 7 bases are a match to TRBD1. V was pared by 6 bases and J by 2 bases, with 3 bases of the junction left unmatched. The CDR3 totals 13 residues. The CDR3 region is CASRTTGNYGYTF. As DNA, the CDR3 is TGTGCCAGCAGAACGACAGGGAACTATGGCTACACCTTC.

V gene TRBV5-1 combines with J gene TRBJ1-2; D is unresolved. The CDR3 covers 14 residues. CDR1 is SGHRS and CDR2 is YFSETQ in the germline V gene. Deletions cut 1 base from V and 0 bases from J, with 7 bases between. This CDR3 is CASSLSVANYGYTF. The CDR3 DNA follows: TGCGCCAGCAGCTTGTCGGTAGCTAACTATGGCTACACCTTC.

The chain employs TRBV29-1 and TRBJ1-5; 8 bases are shared with TRBD1. The CDR3 has 13 amino acids. In germline, CDR1 is SQVTM, CDR2 ANQGSEA. Trimming at V came to 5 bases and at J to 5 bases, leaving 5 bases not matched to a gene. The CDR3 protein is CSVLVQGDQPQHF. CDR3 coding DNA: TGCAGCGTTCTGGTACAGGGGGATCAGCCCCAGCATTTT.

The CDR3 nucleotides read TGTGCCAGCAGTTACGGGACTAGCGCAGATACGCAGTATTTT. This sequence encodes CASSYGTSADTQYF. The V and J genes are TRBV6-2 or TRBV6-3 and TRBJ2-3; 10 bases line up with TRBD2. Looked up from germline, CDR1 is MNHEY and CDR2 is SVGEGT. The CDR3 length is 14 residues. V trimming: 2 bases; J trimming: 4 bases; junction bases outside the gene matches: 0.